This T cell receptor (beta chain) was captured by sequencing in a study of OX40 agonist ivuxolimab in advanced cancers. The assay was immunoSEQ multiplex PCR, and TCRdb's table has in-frame clones only and misses some. The repertoire includes 80,000 to 100,000 clones, roughly 87% of them detected once, and about 0.33% sits in the top ten. This CDR3 region has 16 residues. Germline loops: CDR1 MNHEY, CDR2 SMNVEV (reference sequence). The ends lost 5 bases at V and 4 bases at J; junction bases unmatched: 5. Sequenced here: CD4+ or CD8+ T cells sorted from blood, sampled in a trial of the OX40 agonist ivuxolimab. The chain links TRBV27 to TRBJ2-6, with TRBD1 matching over 10 bases. This TCR was recovered from an adult with an advanced solid tumor such as melanoma, head and neck, liver or kidney cancer. CDR3 nucleotides: TGTGCCAGCAGTCCCGGGACAGGGGCCGGGGCCAACGTCCTGACTTTC. It codes for CASSPGTGAGANVLTF.